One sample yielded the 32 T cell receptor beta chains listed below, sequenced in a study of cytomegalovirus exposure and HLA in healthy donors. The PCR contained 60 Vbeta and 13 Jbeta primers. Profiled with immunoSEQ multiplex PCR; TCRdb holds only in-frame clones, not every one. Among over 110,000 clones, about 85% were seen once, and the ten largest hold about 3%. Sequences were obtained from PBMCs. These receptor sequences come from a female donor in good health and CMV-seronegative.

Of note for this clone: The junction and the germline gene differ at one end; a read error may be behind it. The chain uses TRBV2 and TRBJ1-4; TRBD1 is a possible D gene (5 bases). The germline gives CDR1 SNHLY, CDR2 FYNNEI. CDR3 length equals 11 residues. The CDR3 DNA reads TGTGCCAGCAACGTCGGGGGGGTACTTGTTTTT. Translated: CASNVGGVLVF.

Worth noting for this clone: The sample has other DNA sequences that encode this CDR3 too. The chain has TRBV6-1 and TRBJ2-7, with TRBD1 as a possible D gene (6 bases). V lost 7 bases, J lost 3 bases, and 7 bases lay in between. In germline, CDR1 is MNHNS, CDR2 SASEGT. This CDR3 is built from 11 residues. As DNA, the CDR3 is TGTGCCAGCACGGACAGCTACGAGCAGTACTTC. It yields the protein CASTDSYEQYF.

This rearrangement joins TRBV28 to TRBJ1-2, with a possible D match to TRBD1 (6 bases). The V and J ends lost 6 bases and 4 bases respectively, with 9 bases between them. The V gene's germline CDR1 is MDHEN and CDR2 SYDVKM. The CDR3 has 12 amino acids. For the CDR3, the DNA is TGTGCCAGCAGCCTGGACAGCTATGGCTACACCTTC. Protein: CASSLDSYGYTF.

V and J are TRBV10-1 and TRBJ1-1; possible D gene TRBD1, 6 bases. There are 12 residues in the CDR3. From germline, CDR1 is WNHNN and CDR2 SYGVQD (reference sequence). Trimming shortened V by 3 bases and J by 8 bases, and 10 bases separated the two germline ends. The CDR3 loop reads CASSDSDREAFF. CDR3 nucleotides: TGCGCCAGCAGTGACTCGGACAGAGAAGCTTTCTTT.

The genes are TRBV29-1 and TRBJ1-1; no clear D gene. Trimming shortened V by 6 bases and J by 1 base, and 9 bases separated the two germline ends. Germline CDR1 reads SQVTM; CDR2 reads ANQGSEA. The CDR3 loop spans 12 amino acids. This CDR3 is CSVPDTNTEAFF. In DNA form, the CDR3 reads TGCAGCGTACCTGACACGAACACTGAAGCTTTCTTT.

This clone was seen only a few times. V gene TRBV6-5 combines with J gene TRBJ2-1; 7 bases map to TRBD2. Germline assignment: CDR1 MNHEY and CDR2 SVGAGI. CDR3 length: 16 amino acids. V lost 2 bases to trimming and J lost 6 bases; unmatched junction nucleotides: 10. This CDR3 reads CASSYGRAYRSNEQFF. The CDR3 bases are TGTGCCAGCAGTTACGGGAGGGCGTATCGTTCCAATGAGCAGTTCTTC.

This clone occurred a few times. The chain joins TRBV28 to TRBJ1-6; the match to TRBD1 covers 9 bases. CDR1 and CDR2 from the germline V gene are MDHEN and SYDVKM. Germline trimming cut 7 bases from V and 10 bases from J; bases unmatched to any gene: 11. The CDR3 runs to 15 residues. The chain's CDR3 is CASTLSQGAGSPLHF. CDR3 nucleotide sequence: TGTGCCAGCACGCTATCACAGGGGGCAGGATCACCCCTCCACTTT.

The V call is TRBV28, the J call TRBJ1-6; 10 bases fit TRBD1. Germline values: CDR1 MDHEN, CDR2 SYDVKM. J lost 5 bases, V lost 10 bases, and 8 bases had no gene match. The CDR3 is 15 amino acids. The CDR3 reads CATRRDRGNNSPLHF. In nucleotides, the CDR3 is TGTGCCACCCGACGGGACAGGGGAAATAATTCACCCCTCCACTTT.

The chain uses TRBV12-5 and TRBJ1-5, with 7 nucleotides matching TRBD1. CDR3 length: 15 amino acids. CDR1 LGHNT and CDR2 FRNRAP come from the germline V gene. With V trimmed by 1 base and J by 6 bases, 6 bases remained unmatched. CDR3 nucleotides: TGTGCTAGTGGTTTGGGAACAGGGGAGGTTCAGCCCCAGCATTTT. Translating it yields CASGLGTGEVQPQHF.

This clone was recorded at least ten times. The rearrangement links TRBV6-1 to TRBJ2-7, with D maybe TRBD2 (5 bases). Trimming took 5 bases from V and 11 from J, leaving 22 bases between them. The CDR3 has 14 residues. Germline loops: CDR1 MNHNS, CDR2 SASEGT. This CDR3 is CASSSRWDGGDEYF. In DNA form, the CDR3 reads TGTGCCAGCAGTTCCCGATGGGATGGAGGTGACGAGTACTTC.

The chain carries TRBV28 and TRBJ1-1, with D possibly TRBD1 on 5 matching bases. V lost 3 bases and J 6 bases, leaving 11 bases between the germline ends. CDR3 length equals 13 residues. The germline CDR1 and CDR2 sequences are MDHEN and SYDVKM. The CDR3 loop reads CASSLGGGSEAFF. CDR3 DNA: TGTGCCAGCAGTTTGGGGGGGGGTTCTGAAGCTTTCTTT.

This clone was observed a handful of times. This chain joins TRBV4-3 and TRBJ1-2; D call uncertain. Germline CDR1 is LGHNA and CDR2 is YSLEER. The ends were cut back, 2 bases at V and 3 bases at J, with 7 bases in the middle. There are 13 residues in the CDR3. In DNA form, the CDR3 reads TGCGCCAGCAGCCAAATCGTCTACTATGGCTACACCTTC. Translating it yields CASSQIVYYGYTF.

The CDR3 reads CASSVGSGGPQHF. CDR3 coding DNA: TGTGCCAGCAGCGTAGGTAGTGGAGGGCCCCAGCATTTT. This chain joins TRBV9 and TRBJ1-5; unclear D gene. The V and J ends lost 0 bases and 9 bases respectively, with 10 bases between them. Germline V gives CDR1 SGDLS, CDR2 YYNGEE. The CDR3 is 13 amino acids.

Here the CDR3 reads CASSPRVAGYEQYF. Here the CDR3 DNA reads TGTGCCAGCAGCCCTCGTGTGGCAGGCTACGAGCAGTACTTC. The chain has TRBV7-9 and TRBJ2-7; D unresolved. With 5 bases removed from V and 3 bases from J, the gap between germline ends came to 14 bases. The CDR3 is 14 amino acids. CDR1 SEHNR and CDR2 FQNEAQ come from the germline V gene (reference sequence).

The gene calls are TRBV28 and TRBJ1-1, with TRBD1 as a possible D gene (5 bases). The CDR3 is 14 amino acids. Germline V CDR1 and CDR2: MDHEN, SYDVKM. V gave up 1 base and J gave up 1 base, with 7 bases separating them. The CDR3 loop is CASSLFQGNTEAFF. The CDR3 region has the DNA TGTGCCAGCAGTTTATTTCAGGGGAACACTGAAGCTTTCTTT.

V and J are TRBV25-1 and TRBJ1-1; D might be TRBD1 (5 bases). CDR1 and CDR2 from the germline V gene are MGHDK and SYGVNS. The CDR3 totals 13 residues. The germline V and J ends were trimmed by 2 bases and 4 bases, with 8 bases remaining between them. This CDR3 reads CASSEGGITEAFF. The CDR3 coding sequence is TGTGCCAGCAGTGAAGGGGGGATCACTGAAGCTTTCTTT.

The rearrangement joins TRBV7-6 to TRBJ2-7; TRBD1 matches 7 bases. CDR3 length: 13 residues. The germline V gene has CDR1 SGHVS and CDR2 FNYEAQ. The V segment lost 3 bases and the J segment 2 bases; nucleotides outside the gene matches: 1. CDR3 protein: CASSFGQAYEQYF. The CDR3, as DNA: TGTGCCAGCAGCTTTGGACAGGCCTACGAGCAGTACTTC.

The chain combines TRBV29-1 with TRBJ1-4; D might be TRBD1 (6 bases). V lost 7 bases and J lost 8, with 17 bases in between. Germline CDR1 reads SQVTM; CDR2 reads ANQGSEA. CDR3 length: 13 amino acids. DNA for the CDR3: TGCAGCGGGAGATCGGGGGGCGCGGAAAAACTGTTTTTT. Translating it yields CSGRSGGAEKLFF.

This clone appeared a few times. CDR3 residues: CASSAGTGANNEQFF. The CDR3 nucleotides read TGTGCCAGCAGCGCCGGGACAGGGGCCAACAATGAGCAGTTCTTC. J is TRBJ2-1 and V is TRBV5-4, with 10 bases matching TRBD1. CDR3 length equals 15 residues. Germline CDR1 reads SGHNT; CDR2 reads YYREEE (reference sequence). Trimming at V came to 4 bases and at J to 5 bases, leaving 6 bases not matched to a gene. Supplemented by reference TRBV5-4 and TRBJ2-1, the full variable domain reads ETGVTQSPTHLIKTRGQQVTLRCSSQSGHNTVSWYQQALGQGPQFIFQYYREEENGRGNFPPRFSGLQFPNYSSELNVNALELDDSALYLCASSAGTGANNEQFFGPGTRLTVL.

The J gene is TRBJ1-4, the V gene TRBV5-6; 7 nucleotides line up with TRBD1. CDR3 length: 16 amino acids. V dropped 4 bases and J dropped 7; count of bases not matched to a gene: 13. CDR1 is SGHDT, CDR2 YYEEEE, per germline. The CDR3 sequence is CASSLGTGAIGEKLFF. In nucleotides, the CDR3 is TGTGCCAGCAGCCTTGGAACAGGGGCTATCGGTGAAAAACTGTTTTTT.

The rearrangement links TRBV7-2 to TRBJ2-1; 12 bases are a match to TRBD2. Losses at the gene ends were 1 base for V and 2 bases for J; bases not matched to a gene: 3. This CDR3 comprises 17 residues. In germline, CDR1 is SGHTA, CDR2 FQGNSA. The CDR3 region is CASSLVPSGGAYNEQFF. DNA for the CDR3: TGTGCCAGCAGCTTAGTCCCTAGCGGGGGGGCCTACAATGAGCAGTTCTTC.

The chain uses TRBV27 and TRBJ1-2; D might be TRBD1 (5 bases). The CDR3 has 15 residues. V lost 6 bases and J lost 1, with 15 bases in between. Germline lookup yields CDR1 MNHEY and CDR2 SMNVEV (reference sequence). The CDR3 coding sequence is TGTGCCAGCAGCGCCCGGACGGGACTTAACTATGGCTACACCTTC. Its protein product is CASSARTGLNYGYTF.

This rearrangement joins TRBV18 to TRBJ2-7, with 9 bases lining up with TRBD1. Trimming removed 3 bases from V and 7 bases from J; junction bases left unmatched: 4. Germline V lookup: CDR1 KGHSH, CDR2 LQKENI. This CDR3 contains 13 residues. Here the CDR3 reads CASSPETGGEQYF. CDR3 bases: TGTGCCAGCTCACCCGAGACAGGGGGTGAGCAGTACTTC.

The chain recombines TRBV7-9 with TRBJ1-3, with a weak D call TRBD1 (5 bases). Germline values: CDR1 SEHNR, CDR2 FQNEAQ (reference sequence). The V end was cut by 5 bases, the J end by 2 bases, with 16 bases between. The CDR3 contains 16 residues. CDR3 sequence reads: CASSRLGGRTGNTIYF. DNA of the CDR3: TGTGCCAGCAGCAGGCTGGGGGGGAGAACTGGAAACACCATATATTTT.

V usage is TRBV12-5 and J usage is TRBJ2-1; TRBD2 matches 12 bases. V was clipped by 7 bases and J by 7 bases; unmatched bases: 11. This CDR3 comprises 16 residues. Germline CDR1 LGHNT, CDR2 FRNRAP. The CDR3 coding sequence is TGTGCTAGTGCCCCGACTAGCGGGGGACCGGGTAATGAGCAGTTCTTC. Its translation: CASAPTSGGPGNEQFF.

CDR3: CARSWGAGVTDTQYF. CDR3 in DNA: TGTGCCAGAAGCTGGGGAGCGGGAGTAACAGATACGCAGTATTTT. The chain joins TRBV5-3 to TRBJ2-3; TRBD2 agrees at 8 bases. TRBV5-3 counts as an open reading frame of uncertain function. The CDR3 is 15 residues long. Germline trimming cut 3 bases from V and 3 bases from J; bases unmatched to any gene: 6.

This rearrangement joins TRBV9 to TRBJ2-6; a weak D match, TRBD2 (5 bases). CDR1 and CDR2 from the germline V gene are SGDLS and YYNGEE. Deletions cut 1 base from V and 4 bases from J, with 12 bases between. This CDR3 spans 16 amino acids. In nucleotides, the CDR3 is TGTGCCAGCAGCGTAAACTCCGGGAAGGGGGCCAACGTCCTGACTTTC. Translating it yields CASSVNSGKGANVLTF.

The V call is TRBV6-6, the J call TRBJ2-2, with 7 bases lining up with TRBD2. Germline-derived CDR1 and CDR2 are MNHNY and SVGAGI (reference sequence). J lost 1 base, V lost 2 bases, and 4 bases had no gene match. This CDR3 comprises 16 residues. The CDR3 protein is CASSYGGGGNTGELFF. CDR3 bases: TGTGCCAGCAGTTACGGGGGGGGAGGGAACACCGGGGAGCTGTTTTTT.

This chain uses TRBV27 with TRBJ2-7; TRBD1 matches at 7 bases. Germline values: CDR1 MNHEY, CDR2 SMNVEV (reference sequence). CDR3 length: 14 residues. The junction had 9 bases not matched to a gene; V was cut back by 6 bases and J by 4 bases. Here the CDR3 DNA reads TGTGCCAGCAGCCGGCCGGGACAGATTTACGAGCAGTACTTC. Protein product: CASSRPGQIYEQYF.

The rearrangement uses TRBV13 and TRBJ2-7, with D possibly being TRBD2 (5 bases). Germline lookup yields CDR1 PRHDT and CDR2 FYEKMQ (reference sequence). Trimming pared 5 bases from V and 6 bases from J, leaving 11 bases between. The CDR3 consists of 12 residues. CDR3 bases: TGTGCCAGCAGCCCACCCGGGGTCGAGCAGTACTTC. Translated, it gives CASSPPGVEQYF.

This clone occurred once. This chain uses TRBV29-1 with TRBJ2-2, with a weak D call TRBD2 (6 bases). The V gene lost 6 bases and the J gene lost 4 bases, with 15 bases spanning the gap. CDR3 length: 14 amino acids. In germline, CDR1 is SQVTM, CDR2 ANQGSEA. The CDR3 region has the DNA TGCAGCGTGGAGGTGGGACTCACCACCGGGGAGCTGTTTTTT. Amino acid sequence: CSVEVGLTTGELFF.

The CDR3, as DNA: TGCGCCAGCCTGAAGGGGGCGGGGACCGGGGAGCTGTTTTTT. It is translated as CASLKGAGTGELFF. The chain joins TRBV5-1 to TRBJ2-2, with a possible D match to TRBD1 (7 bases). Germline V gene sequence: CDR1 SGHRS, CDR2 YFSETQ. This CDR3 contains 14 residues. V was pared by 7 bases and J by 5 bases, with 15 bases between. Complete variable domain (other parts from reference TRBV5-1 and TRBJ2-2): KAGVTQTPRYLIKTRGQQVTLSCSPISGHRSVSWYQQTPGQGLQFLFEYFSETQRNKGNFPGRFSGRQFSNSRSEMNVSTLELGDSALYLCASLKGAGTGELFFGEGSRLTVL.